This T cell receptor beta chain is from a study of blood T cells in healthy people across ages. Using a J-beta primer mix together with a sample-barcoded 5' primer, a second PCR was run for about 6 to 12 cycles. A tag from a template-switch adaptor with 12 random nucleotides marked each cDNA molecule. One entry per CDR3 protein results from TCRdb running MiXCR on the 5' RACE reads. The sample has some 1.4 million distinct CDR3 sequences, approximately 40% seen once. This clonotype was detected only once. The CDR3 runs to 13 residues. Germline V lookup: CDR1 DFQATT, CDR2 SNEGSKA (reference sequence). V lost 3 bases and J lost 4, with 10 bases in between.

The chain uses TRBV20-1 and TRBJ2-1, with D perhaps TRBD2 (5 bases). The source is a young woman in good health. Material: blood. The CDR3 loop reads CSARGANYNEQFF. DNA for the CDR3: TGCAGTGCTAGGGGAGCAAATTACAATGAGCAGTTCTTC.